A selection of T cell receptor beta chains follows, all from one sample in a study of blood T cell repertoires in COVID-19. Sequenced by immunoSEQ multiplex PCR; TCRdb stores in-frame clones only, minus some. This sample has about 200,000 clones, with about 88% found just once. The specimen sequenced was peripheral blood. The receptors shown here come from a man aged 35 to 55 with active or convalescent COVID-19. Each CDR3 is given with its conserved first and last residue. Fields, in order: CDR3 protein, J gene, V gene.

cdr3_aa: CASSTGQGDQPQHF
j_call: TRBJ1-5
v_call: TRBV28

cdr3_aa: CASSGGWEQYF
j_call: TRBJ2-7
v_call: TRBV12-3/TRBV12-4

cdr3_aa: CASNPIGDPQGTQYF
j_call: TRBJ2-5
v_call: TRBV28

cdr3_aa: CASSLGGLTGNQPQHF
j_call: TRBJ1-5
v_call: TRBV5-1

cdr3_aa: CASSQVDRGFYEQYF
j_call: TRBJ2-7
v_call: TRBV14

cdr3_aa: CARSGNTEAFF
j_call: TRBJ1-1
v_call: TRBV2

cdr3_aa: CASSLTGLAPQHF
j_call: TRBJ1-5
v_call: TRBV5-6

cdr3_aa: CASTPRGQYGYTF
j_call: TRBJ1-2
v_call: TRBV9

cdr3_aa: CASSVSTGANTEAFF
j_call: TRBJ1-1
v_call: TRBV27

cdr3_aa: CASSNSGLANVLTF
j_call: TRBJ2-6
v_call: TRBV28

cdr3_aa: CASKWDRDNSPLHF
j_call: TRBJ1-6
v_call: TRBV27

cdr3_aa: CATQREGRDTEAFF
j_call: TRBJ1-1
v_call: TRBV2

cdr3_aa: CASSRVQETQYF
j_call: TRBJ2-5
v_call: TRBV7-9

cdr3_aa: CAISRQGQGTDTQYF
j_call: TRBJ2-3
v_call: TRBV10-3

cdr3_aa: CASSPTQPDTQYF
j_call: TRBJ2-3
v_call: TRBV11-2

cdr3_aa: CASSRYGTGSAEAFF
j_call: TRBJ1-1
v_call: TRBV5-6

cdr3_aa: CASSLEGQPYYEQYF
j_call: TRBJ2-7
v_call: TRBV7-2

cdr3_aa: CASSQVVSPGKEWSETQYF
j_call: TRBJ2-5
v_call: TRBV14

cdr3_aa: CASSPGPGIGTEAFF
j_call: TRBJ1-1
v_call: TRBV4-1

cdr3_aa: CASSKRIVGGHSYNEQFF
j_call: TRBJ2-1
v_call: TRBV21-1

cdr3_aa: CASSPTGLSYGYTF
j_call: TRBJ1-2
v_call: TRBV5-1

cdr3_aa: CASSLGQRVTEAFF
j_call: TRBJ1-1
v_call: TRBV28

cdr3_aa: CASSLGQGWAWAFF
j_call: TRBJ1-1
v_call: TRBV5-5

cdr3_aa: CASSFGGNTIYF
j_call: TRBJ1-3
v_call: TRBV5-8

cdr3_aa: CASSEGQTNRDTQYF
j_call: TRBJ2-3
v_call: TRBV10-1

cdr3_aa: CASSFSGGTGAWQPQHF
j_call: TRBJ1-5
v_call: TRBV28

cdr3_aa: CASSENRAWVGYGYTF
j_call: TRBJ1-2
v_call: TRBV2

cdr3_aa: CASRKQGPGTEAFF
j_call: TRBJ1-1
v_call: TRBV6-5

cdr3_aa: CASSSWGQGGRNEQFF
j_call: TRBJ2-1
v_call: TRBV28

cdr3_aa: CASSWRGAPPDFYTF
j_call: TRBJ1-2
v_call: TRBV5-8

cdr3_aa: CASSRVPGQHMNTEAFF
j_call: TRBJ1-1
v_call: TRBV19

cdr3_aa: CASSALAGGSYEQYF
j_call: TRBJ2-7
v_call: TRBV5-1

cdr3_aa: CASSFGTGQGNTIYF
j_call: TRBJ1-3
v_call: TRBV5-4

cdr3_aa: CASSTWDRGAYGYTF
j_call: TRBJ1-2
v_call: TRBV5-6

cdr3_aa: CASSTGQEPFYNEQFF
j_call: TRBJ2-1
v_call: TRBV19

cdr3_aa: CASTPRASGDNEQFF
j_call: TRBJ2-1
v_call: TRBV28

cdr3_aa: CASSPPGTAYNEQFF
j_call: TRBJ2-1
v_call: TRBV10-1

cdr3_aa: CASSESLAGSSYEQYF
j_call: TRBJ2-7
v_call: TRBV25-1

cdr3_aa: CASRAEANQETQYF
j_call: TRBJ2-5
v_call: TRBV2

cdr3_aa: CASSQQGNTEAFF
j_call: TRBJ1-1
v_call: TRBV3-1/TRBV3-2

cdr3_aa: CASSLYRASNYGYTF
j_call: TRBJ1-2
v_call: TRBV28

cdr3_aa: CASAAGRQYSPLHF
j_call: TRBJ1-6
v_call: TRBV21-1

cdr3_aa: CASSYNGGVDSPLHF
j_call: TRBJ1-6
v_call: TRBV6-5

cdr3_aa: CASSPPGVRGNTEAFF
j_call: TRBJ1-1
v_call: TRBV18

cdr3_aa: CASSSQGAGEQYF
j_call: TRBJ2-7
v_call: TRBV11-2

cdr3_aa: CASSRTSSYNEQFF
j_call: TRBJ2-1
v_call: TRBV6-5

cdr3_aa: CSAGQGTEQYF
j_call: TRBJ2-7
v_call: TRBV29-1

cdr3_aa: CASNQLGGSDNQPQHF
j_call: TRBJ1-5
v_call: TRBV28

cdr3_aa: CASSQDLVTGDEYF
j_call: TRBJ2-3
v_call: TRBV3-1/TRBV3-2

cdr3_aa: CASTGTGWDTGELFF
j_call: TRBJ2-2
v_call: TRBV2

cdr3_aa: CASSLAPGGNQPQHF
j_call: TRBJ1-5
v_call: TRBV5-1

cdr3_aa: CASNSGGTENSPLHF
j_call: TRBJ1-6
v_call: TRBV9